The sequence of this TCR beta chain was determined in a study of tumor and adjacent non-tumor tissue in lung cancer. Across the study: Stage I to III disease affected roughly ten men and 5 women aged roughly 31 to 76. Study conclusions and caveats: Normal lung showed higher cumulative top 100 clone frequency than tumor.

The CDR3 contains 17 residues. V shed 4 bases and J 5 bases; nucleotides not matched to a gene: 9. CDR1 is MGHRA and CDR2 is YSYEKL in the germline V gene. Comments on this clonotype: Its antigen is not identified. A much larger clone differs by one base, so this may be a read error.

This sample's RNA came from whole unsorted tissue. More than 3 cm separated this lung sample from the edge of the tumor. Chemotherapy-naive patients with new lung cancer underwent thoracic surgery in China, August–late 2014. A modified ARM-PCR protocol with three rounds of nested PCR amplified TCRbeta. Via MiXCR, TCRdb re-called the multiplex PCR reads, giving one row per CDR3 protein. This table holds some 100,000 distinct CDR3 sequences, over 55% found once. Source material: distant non-tumor lung tissue. The sequence was collected from a man aged 30 to 39 with non-small cell lung cancer. This rearrangement joins TRBV4-1 to TRBJ2-3; the match to TRBD2 covers 13 bases. The chain's CDR3 is CASSRETSGGAGDTQYF. CDR3 coding DNA: TGCGCCAGCAGCCGAGAAACTAGCGGGGGGGCCGGAGATACGCAGTATTTT.